The 9 T cell receptor beta chains reported below all come from one sample, sequenced in a study of blood T cell repertoires in COVID-19. TCRdb's copy holds only in-frame clones and misses some; the assay was immunoSEQ multiplex PCR. The sample contains 95,000 to 110,000 clones, over 80% of which appear only once. The sample was peripheral blood. These TCRs come from a man between 45 and 60 years old with acute or convalescent COVID-19.

V and J are TRBV3-1 (or the pseudogene TRBV3-2) and TRBJ1-6, with D possibly being TRBD1 (5 bases). The germline V gene encodes CDR1 LGHDT and CDR2 YNNKEL (reference sequence). There are 16 residues in the CDR3. V was shortened by 2 bases and J by 8 bases, with 16 bases between the two germline ends. CDR3 nucleotide sequence: TGTGCCAGCAGCCAAAGCCGGGGGTCTTCGGATTCACCCCTCCACTTT. Its protein product is CASSQSRGSSDSPLHF.

The rearrangement links TRBV27 to TRBJ2-5; D unresolved. CDR3 length: 14 residues. Deletions cut 2 bases from V and 4 bases from J, with 11 bases between. In germline, CDR1 is MNHEY, CDR2 SMNVEV (reference sequence). CDR3 protein: CASSLPGSLETQYF. The CDR3 DNA follows: TGTGCCAGCAGTTTACCAGGAAGTTTAGAGACCCAGTACTTC.

In nucleotides, the CDR3 is TGTGCCAGCAGCTTGGGTCTAGCGGAGCCCTACGAGCAGTACTTC. This sequence encodes CASSLGLAEPYEQYF. The chain is built from TRBV5-4 and TRBJ2-7; 7 bases line up with TRBD2. Germline V CDR1 and CDR2: SGHNT, YYREEE (reference sequence). The V segment lost 0 bases and the J segment 2 bases; nucleotides outside the gene matches: 5. CDR3 size: 15 residues.

This clone is a singleton in its sample. The chain couples TRBV6-5 to TRBJ2-1; 10 bases fit TRBD2. There are 15 residues in the CDR3. Germline CDR1 MNHEY, CDR2 SVGAGI. V lost 6 bases, J lost 4 bases, and 6 bases stayed unmatched. This CDR3 is CASSRPSGSYNEQFF. CDR3 bases: TGTGCCAGCAGCCGACCTAGCGGGAGTTACAATGAGCAGTTCTTC.

V usage is TRBV4-1 and J usage is TRBJ1-2; 8 bases fit TRBD1. V lost 0 bases, J lost 2 bases, and 5 bases stayed unmatched. This CDR3 contains 16 residues. The germline V gene encodes CDR1 MGHRA and CDR2 YSYEKL. The CDR3 DNA reads TGCGCCAGCAGCCAAGATCGGGACAGGAGGAACTATGGCTACACCTTC. This gives the protein CASSQDRDRRNYGYTF.

V gene TRBV2 combines with J gene TRBJ2-1; possibly TRBD2 for D (6 bases). This CDR3 has 15 amino acids. V shed 7 bases and J shed 0 bases, with 13 bases lying between them. Germline CDR1 is SNHLY and CDR2 is FYNNEI. DNA of the CDR3: TGTGCCAGCATTCGGGACTCAAGCTCCTACAATGAGCAGTTCTTC. It specifies CASIRDSSSYNEQFF.

The chain has TRBV4-1 and TRBJ2-7; D not certain. CDR1 MGHRA and CDR2 YSYEKL come from the germline V gene. The V end lost 0 bases, the J end lost 0 bases, and 12 bases lay between the germline ends. The CDR3 extends over 16 amino acids. DNA of the CDR3: TGCGCCAGCAGCCAAGATAATGCACCGAGCTCCTACGAGCAGTACTTC. Protein product: CASSQDNAPSSYEQYF.

V is TRBV27 and J is TRBJ2-7; the match to TRBD2 covers 13 bases. The CDR3 loop spans 13 amino acids. Germline CDR1 and CDR2: MNHEY and SMNVEV (reference sequence). J gave up 7 bases and V 6 bases, and 3 bases lay outside the gene matches. For the CDR3, the DNA is TGTGCCAGCAGGACTAGCGGGAGGAGGGAGCAGTACTTC. Protein sequence: CASRTSGRREQYF.

This rearrangement joins TRBV29-1 to TRBJ2-2, with D perhaps TRBD1 (5 bases). Germline assignment: CDR1 SQVTM and CDR2 ANQGSEA. V was cut by 0 bases and J by 1 base, with 24 bases left in between. This CDR3 comprises 20 residues. DNA of the CDR3: TGCAGCGTTGAAGATTCAGGGTCGGGTCGACAATACGAGAACACCGGGGAGCTGTTTTTT. Its translation is CSVEDSGSGRQYENTGELFF.